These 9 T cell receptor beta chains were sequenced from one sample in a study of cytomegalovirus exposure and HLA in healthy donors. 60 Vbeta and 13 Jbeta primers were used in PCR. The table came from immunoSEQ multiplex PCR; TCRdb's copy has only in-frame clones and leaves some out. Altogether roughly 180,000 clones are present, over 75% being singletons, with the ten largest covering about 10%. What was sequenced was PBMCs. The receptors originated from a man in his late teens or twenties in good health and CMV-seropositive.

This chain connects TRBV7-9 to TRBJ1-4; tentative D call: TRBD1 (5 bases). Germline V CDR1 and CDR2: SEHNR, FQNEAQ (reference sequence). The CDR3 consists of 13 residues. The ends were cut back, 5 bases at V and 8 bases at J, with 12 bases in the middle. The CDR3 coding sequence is TGTGCCAGCAGCCGAACCTACAGGGAAAAACTGTTTTTT. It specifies CASSRTYREKLFF.

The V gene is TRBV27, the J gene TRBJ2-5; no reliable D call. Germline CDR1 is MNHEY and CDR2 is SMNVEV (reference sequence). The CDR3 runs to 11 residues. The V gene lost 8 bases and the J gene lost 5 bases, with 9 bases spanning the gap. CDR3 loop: CASVNGETQYF. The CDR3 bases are TGTGCCAGCGTAAACGGGGAGACCCAGTACTTC.

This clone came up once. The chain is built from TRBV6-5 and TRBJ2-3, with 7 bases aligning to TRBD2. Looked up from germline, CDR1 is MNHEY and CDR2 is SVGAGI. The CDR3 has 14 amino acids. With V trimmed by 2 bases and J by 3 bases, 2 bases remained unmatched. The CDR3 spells CASSYGEGTDTQYF. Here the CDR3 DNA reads TGTGCCAGCAGTTACGGGGAGGGGACAGATACGCAGTATTTT.

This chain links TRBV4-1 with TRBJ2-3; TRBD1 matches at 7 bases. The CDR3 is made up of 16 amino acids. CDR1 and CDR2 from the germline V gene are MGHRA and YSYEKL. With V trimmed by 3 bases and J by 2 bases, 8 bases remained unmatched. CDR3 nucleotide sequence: TGCGCCAGCAGCCACTCCTCGGGACAGAACACAGATACGCAGTATTTT. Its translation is CASSHSSGQNTDTQYF.

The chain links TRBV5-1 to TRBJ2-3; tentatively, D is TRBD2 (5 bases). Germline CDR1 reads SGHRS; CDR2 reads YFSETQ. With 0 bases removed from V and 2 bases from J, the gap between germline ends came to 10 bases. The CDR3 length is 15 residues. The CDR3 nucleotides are TGCGCCAGCAGCTTGGGAGGGTCCTACACAGATACGCAGTATTTT. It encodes CASSLGGSYTDTQYF.

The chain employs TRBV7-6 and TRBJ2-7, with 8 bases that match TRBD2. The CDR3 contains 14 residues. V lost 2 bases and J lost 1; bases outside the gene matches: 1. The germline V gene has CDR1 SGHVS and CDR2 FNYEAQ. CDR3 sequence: CASSLTSGSYEQYF. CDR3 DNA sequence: TGTGCCAGCAGCTTAACTAGCGGATCCTACGAGCAGTACTTC.

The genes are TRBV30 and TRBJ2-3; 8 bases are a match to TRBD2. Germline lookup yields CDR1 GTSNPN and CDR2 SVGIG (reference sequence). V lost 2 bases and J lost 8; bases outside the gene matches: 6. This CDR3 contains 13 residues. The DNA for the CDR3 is TGTGCCTGGAGTTACCACGCGGGGGGTACGCAGTATTTT. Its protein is CAWSYHAGGTQYF.

The CDR3 nucleotides are TGTGCCAGCAGCGTAGCCCCTTCGGCGAGACAGGGGGATAAAGTAGCTTTCTTT. This sequence encodes CASSVAPSARQGDKVAFF. J is TRBJ1-1 and V is TRBV9; TRBD1 aligns across 9 bases. Germline CDR1 and CDR2: SGDLS and YYNGEE. V was pared by 0 bases and J by 10 bases, with 19 bases of the junction left unmatched. The CDR3 length is 18 residues.

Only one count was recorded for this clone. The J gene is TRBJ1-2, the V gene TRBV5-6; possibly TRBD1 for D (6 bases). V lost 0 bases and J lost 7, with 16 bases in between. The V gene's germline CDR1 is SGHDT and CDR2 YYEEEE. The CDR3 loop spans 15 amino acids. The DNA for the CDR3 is TGTGCCAGCAGCTTGGGGGGACAAGCCGCAGCTGGCTACACCTTC. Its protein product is CASSLGGQAAAGYTF.